These 11 T cell receptor beta chains share one sample of origin, sequenced in a study of CD8 T cells in ankylosing spondylitis. Antigen specificity for these receptors is unknown. Study-wide results and limits: Typical of ankylosing spondylitis blood, it appeared, was a TCR beta motif of roughly eight highly homologous variants.

TCRdb analysed the 5' RACE reads with MiXCR anew, one entry per CDR3 protein. The repertoire holds fewer than 550,000 distinct CDR3 sequences, with under 5.5% as singletons. The source material was blood, either unsorted or a sorted T cell fraction (not recorded which). These receptors came from a male donor with ankylosing spondylitis.

This clonotype has ten or more counts. The genes are TRBV5-1 and TRBJ2-2; D is perhaps TRBD2 (6 bases). Germline CDR1 is SGHRS and CDR2 is YFSETQ. This CDR3 region has 14 residues. The V and J ends lost 4 bases and 6 bases respectively, with 13 bases between them. CDR3 coding DNA: TGCGCCAGCAGCCAAGCCGGGAGTCCCGGGGAGCTGTTTTTT. Its protein product is CASSQAGSPGELFF.

This clonotype was counted at least ten times. The J gene is TRBJ1-4, the V gene TRBV15; a weak D match, TRBD1 (6 bases). Germline loops: CDR1 LNHNV, CDR2 YYDKDF (reference sequence). This CDR3 is built from 15 residues. The V end lost 5 bases, the J end lost 4 bases, and 14 bases lay between the germline ends. The CDR3, as DNA: TGTGCCACCAGCCCCTGGGGACAAAGTAATGAAAAACTGTTTTTT. This translates into CATSPWGQSNEKLFF. Combining the CDR3 with reference TRBV15 and TRBJ1-4 gives the whole variable domain DAMVIQNPRYQVTQFGKPVTLSCSQTLNHNVMYWYQQKSSQAPKLLFHYYDKDFNNEADTPDNFQSRRPNTSFCFLDIRSPGLGDTAMYLCATSPWGQSNEKLFFGSGTQLSVL.

Ten or more counts support this clonotype. This chain joins TRBV5-4 and TRBJ2-7; 11 nucleotides align to TRBD2. This CDR3 is built from 15 residues. Germline V gene data show CDR1 as SGHNT and CDR2 as YYREEE (reference sequence). Trimming at V came to 0 bases and at J to 6 bases, leaving 5 bases not matched to a gene. CDR3 nucleotides: TGTGCCAGCAGCTTGGTCGGGACTAGCGGCAGCGAGCAGTACTTC. Amino acids: CASSLVGTSGSEQYF. Full variable domain (remainder filled in from reference TRBV5-4 and TRBJ2-7): ETGVTQSPTHLIKTRGQQVTLRCSSQSGHNTVSWYQQALGQGPQFIFQYYREEENGRGNFPPRFSGLQFPNYSSELNVNALELDDSALYLCASSLVGTSGSEQYFGPGTRLTVT.

This clonotype has a count of ten or more. The J gene is TRBJ1-1, the V gene TRBV11-1; a weak D match, TRBD1 (6 bases). V was shortened by 4 bases and J by 3 bases, with 12 bases between the two germline ends. This CDR3 has 14 residues. Germline-derived CDR1 and CDR2 are SGHAT and FQDESV (reference sequence). The CDR3 region has the DNA TGTGCCAGCAGCTACGAAGGGGGAGACACTGAAGCTTTCTTT. It is translated as CASSYEGGDTEAFF.

This sequence joins TRBV7-8 and TRBJ2-1; 7 bases are shared with TRBD1. The CDR3 totals 15 residues. The trim removed 7 bases at V and 0 bases at J, leaving 6 bases unmatched. Looked up from germline, CDR1 is SGHVS and CDR2 is FQNEAQ. The CDR3 region has the DNA TGTGCCAGCAACCTGGGACAGATCTCCTACAATGAGCAGTTCTTC. Protein sequence: CASNLGQISYNEQFF.

The table lists this clonotype with many counts. Here the CDR3 DNA reads TGCGCCAGCAGCTACCGGGACAGGCTTAGCAATGAGCAGTTCTTC. Translated: CASSYRDRLSNEQFF. The V call is TRBV4-3, the J call TRBJ2-1; 8 bases are shared with TRBD1. The germline CDR1 and CDR2 sequences are LGHNA and YSLEER. This CDR3 has 15 amino acids. The ends lost 5 bases at V and 6 bases at J; junction bases unmatched: 9.

This clonotype has a count of ten or more. The CDR3 loop is CASSLVPGPTAGYTF. CDR3 bases: TGTGCCAGCAGCTTAGTCCCCGGGCCCACTGCGGGCTACACCTTC. The rearrangement links TRBV7-6 to TRBJ1-2; D ambiguous. Germline V gene sequence: CDR1 SGHVS, CDR2 FNYEAQ. The CDR3 is made up of 15 amino acids. The V gene lost 1 base and the J gene lost 8 bases, with 17 bases spanning the gap.

CDR3 in DNA: TGTGCCAGCAGCTTAAGGCAGGGGGCCGATGAGCAGTTCTTC. Translation: CASSLRQGADEQFF. V is TRBV7-6 and J is TRBJ2-1; TRBD1 matches 8 bases. This CDR3 is built from 14 residues. J lost 8 bases, V lost 2 bases, and 5 bases had no gene match. Germline V gives CDR1 SGHVS, CDR2 FNYEAQ.

This clonotype was observed at least ten times. The CDR3 DNA reads as TGTGCCATCAGTGAGTCGCTCCCTTCACCGAACACTGAAGCTTTCTTT. Translation gives CAISESLPSPNTEAFF. V gene TRBV10-3 combines with J gene TRBJ1-1; D gene unclear. Between the trimmed V and J ends, which lost 0 bases and 1 base, there was a span of 12 bases. The CDR3 sequence is 16 residues long. CDR1 is ENHRY, CDR2 SYGVKD, per germline.

This clonotype came up many times. The chain uses TRBV15 and TRBJ1-1; no clear D gene. Germline CDR1 LNHNV, CDR2 YYDKDF (reference sequence). This CDR3 spans 15 amino acids. V gave up 1 base and J gave up 1 base, with 10 bases separating them. Here the CDR3 reads CATSRGYGENTEAFF. CDR3 DNA sequence: TGTGCCACCAGCAGAGGGTACGGAGAGAACACTGAAGCTTTCTTT. The full variable domain, in which reference TRBV15 and TRBJ1-1 provide the parts outside the CDR3, is DAMVIQNPRYQVTQFGKPVTLSCSQTLNHNVMYWYQQKSSQAPKLLFHYYDKDFNNEADTPDNFQSRRPNTSFCFLDIRSPGLGDTAMYLCATSRGYGENTEAFFGQGTRLTVV.

This clonotype was seen many times. The chain has TRBV28 and TRBJ2-2; 7 nucleotides agree with TRBD1. The CDR3 is 13 residues long. Germline loops: CDR1 MDHEN, CDR2 SYDVKM. Trimming cost V 9 bases and J 5 bases; bases outside gene matches: 6. The CDR3 spells CASLDRETGELFF. The CDR3, as DNA: TGTGCCAGTCTTGACAGGGAAACCGGGGAGCTGTTTTTT.